Listed here are 11 T cell receptor beta chains from one sample, sequenced in a study of glioma-infiltrating T cells. TCR alpha and beta CDR3 regions were amplified from RNA using iRepertoire nested multiplex PCR. One entry per CDR3 protein, called by TCRdb with MiXCR from the multiplex PCR reads. The table has 400,000 or so distinct CDR3 sequences, approximately 42% seen once; the top ten hold more than 10%. Material for sequencing was glioma tissue, nonneoplastic brain tissue, or PBMCs (not recorded which). The origin of the receptors is a human donor with low-grade glioma or glioblastoma, undergoing nonglioma brain surgery, or in good health (not recorded which).

V gene TRBV28 combines with J gene TRBJ2-1, with D hard to call. V dropped 4 bases and J dropped 1 base, with 14 bases sitting between them. This CDR3 comprises 16 residues. Germline V CDR1 and CDR2: MDHEN, SYDVKM. DNA for the CDR3: TGTGCCAGCAGTTCAATCAGAGTAGTATCCTACAATGAGCAGTTCTTC. The encoded protein is CASSSIRVVSYNEQFF.

The chain recombines TRBV28 with TRBJ2-3, with 9 bases fitting TRBD2. This CDR3 has 15 amino acids. The germline gives CDR1 MDHEN, CDR2 SYDVKM. Trimming at V came to 3 bases and at J to 3 bases, leaving 4 bases not matched to a gene. The CDR3 sequence: CASSLTSGTTDTQYF. CDR3 coding DNA: TGTGCCAGCAGTTTGACTAGCGGAACGACAGATACGCAGTATTTT. Drawing the rest from reference TRBV28 and TRBJ2-3, the complete variable domain is DVKVTQSSRYLVKRTGEKVFLECVQDMDHENMFWYRQDPGLGLRLIYFSYDVKMKEKGDIPEGYSVSREKKERFSLILESASTNQTSMYLCASSLTSGTTDTQYFGPGTRLTVL.

V and J are TRBV4-2 and TRBJ2-3; 7 nucleotides match TRBD2. The CDR3 loop spans 18 amino acids. Germline CDR1 is LGHNA and CDR2 is YNFKEQ. V was pared by 1 base and J by 1 base, with 11 bases of the junction left unmatched. The CDR3 DNA reads as TGTGCCAGCAGCCAAGTTGGGGCTTGGGACTATCGCACAGATACGCAGTATTTT. As protein: CASSQVGAWDYRTDTQYF.

The chain joins TRBV19 to TRBJ2-1; tentatively, D is TRBD2 (7 bases). V gave up 3 bases and J gave up 2 bases, with 8 bases separating them. The CDR3 contains 14 residues. CDR1 is LNHDA and CDR2 is SQIVND in the germline V gene (reference sequence). CDR3 sequence (DNA): TGTGCCAGTAGTATGGGGGGGCCCTACAATGAGCAGTTCTTC. The encoded protein is CASSMGGPYNEQFF.

V is TRBV27 and J is TRBJ2-1; D unclear. Germline CDR1 is MNHEY and CDR2 is SMNVEV (reference sequence). The V gene lost 5 bases and the J gene lost 7 bases, with 15 bases spanning the gap. This CDR3 has 14 residues. CDR3 in amino acids: CASSTPYNGNEQFF. The CDR3, as DNA: TGTGCCAGCAGTACCCCCTATAACGGGAATGAGCAGTTCTTC.

On this clonotype itself: A much larger clone lies one base from this, so it may be a read error. V and J are TRBV15 and TRBJ1-5; D is unclear. The CDR3 totals 12 residues. Per germline, CDR1 LNHNV and CDR2 YYDKDF (reference sequence). CDR3 nucleotide sequence: TGTGACACCAGCAGGTTAGACCAGCCCCAGCATTTT. Protein: CDTSRLDQPQHF.

This clonotype was seen more than once but under ten times. The CDR3 reads CASRIPTGRNQPQHF. The CDR3 region has the DNA TGTGCCAGCAGAATCCCGACAGGGCGAAATCAGCCCCAGCATTTT. The chain carries TRBV28 and TRBJ1-5, with 7 nucleotides matching TRBD1. CDR3 size: 15 residues. Germline CDR1 MDHEN, CDR2 SYDVKM. The V gene end was trimmed by 6 bases and the J gene end by 4 bases; junction bases not matched to a gene: 9.

Notes on this clonotype: The conserved phenylalanine or tryptophan normally closing the CDR3 is absent here, so this likely arose from a read error. The CDR3 DNA sequence: TGCAGTGCTCACAGGACAGGCTACACAGATACGCAGTATCTT. Translating it yields CSAHRTGYTDTQYL. The chain couples TRBV20-1 to TRBJ2-3; TRBD1 aligns across 7 bases. The CDR3 covers 14 residues. Looked up from germline, CDR1 is DFQATT and CDR2 is SNEGSKA (reference sequence). The trim removed 5 bases at V and 2 bases at J, leaving 7 bases unmatched.

The genes are TRBV12-3 or TRBV12-4 and TRBJ2-7, with TRBD2 as a possible D gene (5 bases). The CDR3 extends over 11 amino acids. The V end lost 5 bases, the J end lost 5 bases, and 7 bases lay between the germline ends. The CDR3 DNA reads TGTGCCAGCAGTCGGAGGAACGAGCAGTACTTC. Residues: CASSRRNEQYF.

This clonotype was seen just once. The rearrangement uses TRBV14 and TRBJ2-7; D ambiguous. V lost 1 base and J 7 bases, leaving 11 bases between the germline ends. This CDR3 has 13 amino acids. Germline lookup yields CDR1 SGHDN and CDR2 FVKESK. The CDR3 region is CASSQALTLEQYF. The CDR3, as DNA: TGTGCCAGCAGCCAAGCCCTCACATTGGAGCAGTACTTC.

This clonotype was seen repeatedly, ten times or more. The chain carries TRBV7-2 and TRBJ2-7, with D perhaps TRBD2 (5 bases). Germline CDR1 is SGHTA and CDR2 is FQGNSA. V was clipped by 2 bases and J by 5 bases, with 13 bases between them. The CDR3 totals 14 residues. CDR3 protein: CASSLSIGNHEQYF. The DNA of the CDR3 is TGTGCCAGCAGCTTATCGATCGGGAACCACGAGCAGTACTTC.